The next 9 T cell receptor beta chains were all read from a single sample in a study of response to subunit inactivated influenza vaccine. TCRdb reanalysed the RT-PCR reads using MiXCR and keeps one entry per CDR3 protein. The repertoire holds some 520,000 distinct CDR3 sequences, with 15% to 20% as singletons. Here the sequenced sample was CD4+ T cells sorted from PBMCs, taken less than 30 months after vaccination. The receptors here all came from a man aged 45 to 75 who received an inactivated influenza vaccine.

The chain uses TRBV20-1 and TRBJ2-3; TRBD2 agrees at 7 bases. Looked up from germline, CDR1 is DFQATT and CDR2 is SNEGSKA (reference sequence). The junction had 7 bases not matched to a gene; V was cut back by 5 bases and J by 8 bases. The CDR3 loop spans 12 amino acids. In DNA form, the CDR3 reads TGCAGTGCTGGGACTACCTTCGGTACGCAGTATTTT. Translated: CSAGTTFGTQYF.

This clonotype appeared a few times. The chain uses TRBV18 and TRBJ2-5; 9 positions match TRBD2. The CDR3 sequence is 16 residues long. The junction had 4 bases not matched to a gene; V was cut back by 2 bases and J by 0 bases. Germline V lookup: CDR1 KGHSH, CDR2 LQKENI. Written as DNA, the CDR3 is TGTGCCAGCTCACCAAGGACTAGCGCCAACCAAGAGACCCAGTACTTC. This translates into CASSPRTSANQETQYF.

This clonotype has ten or more counts. The chain recombines TRBV4-3 with TRBJ2-1; TRBD2 agrees at 13 bases. CDR1 LGHNA and CDR2 YSLEER come from the germline V gene. Germline trimming cut 0 bases from V and 12 bases from J; bases unmatched to any gene: 5. The CDR3 has 15 amino acids. CDR3 bases: TGCGCCAGCAGCCAAGAAGGACTAGCGGGAGCTAGGCAGTTCTTC. Translation gives CASSQEGLAGARQFF.

The V call is TRBV29-1, the J call TRBJ1-1; TRBD1 agrees at 7 bases. Germline loops: CDR1 SQVTM, CDR2 ANQGSEA. V gave up 6 bases and J gave up 0 bases; unmatched junction bases: 10. This CDR3 spans 15 amino acids. The CDR3 sequence: CSVAYRGRLNTEAFF. The CDR3 DNA is TGCAGCGTGGCATACAGGGGCAGATTGAACACTGAAGCTTTCTTT. Complete variable domain (other parts from reference TRBV29-1 and TRBJ1-1): SAVISQKPSRDICQRGTSLTIQCQVDSQVTMMFWYRQQPGQSLTLIATANQGSEATYESGFVIDKFPISRPNLTFSTLTVSNMSPEDSSIYLCSVAYRGRLNTEAFFGQGTRLTVV.

CDR3 DNA: TGTGCCAGCAGGCGCTTTTGGGACAGAAAAATTTTCTCTGGGGCCAACGTCCTGACTTTC. This encodes CASRRFWDRKIFSGANVLTF. The chain links TRBV11-2 to TRBJ2-6; 7 bases line up with TRBD1. V lost 6 bases to trimming and J lost 0 bases; unmatched junction nucleotides: 17. The CDR3 totals 20 residues. The germline CDR1 and CDR2 sequences are SGHAT and FQNNGV.

This chain uses TRBV7-9 with TRBJ2-3; D not certain. Germline CDR1 and CDR2: SEHNR and FQNEAQ (reference sequence). With 1 base removed from V and 2 bases from J, the gap between germline ends came to 10 bases. The CDR3 is 15 amino acids. The CDR3 DNA follows: TGTGCCAGCAGCTTAGAGGGTAGGACCACAGATACGCAGTATTTT. It specifies CASSLEGRTTDTQYF.

The gene calls are TRBV18 and TRBJ1-5, with D tentatively TRBD1 (6 bases). The V gene's germline CDR1 is KGHSH and CDR2 LQKENI. The CDR3 runs 15 residues. V was cut by 3 bases and J by 1 base, with 10 bases left in between. This chain's CDR3 is CASSPATGSNQPQHF. DNA for the CDR3: TGTGCCAGCTCACCCGCCACAGGGAGCAATCAGCCCCAGCATTTT.

The V call is TRBV11-2, the J call TRBJ2-3; D uncertain. Trimming pared 0 bases from V and 6 bases from J, leaving 10 bases between. From germline, CDR1 is SGHAT and CDR2 FQNNGV. CDR3 length: 14 residues. The CDR3 spells CASSLDLSGDTQYF. DNA for the CDR3: TGTGCCAGCAGCTTAGATCTATCTGGGGATACGCAGTATTTT.

This clonotype occurred many times. This rearrangement joins TRBV18 to TRBJ1-1, with 8 bases identical to TRBD1. Germline CDR1 KGHSH, CDR2 LQKENI. With V trimmed by 2 bases and J by 1 base, 3 bases remained unmatched. The CDR3 consists of 15 residues. The DNA for the CDR3 is TGTGCCAGCTCACCAACCGGGACAGGGAACACTGAAGCTTTCTTT. Translated: CASSPTGTGNTEAFF.